The entry below describes one T cell receptor (beta chain). This sample is drawn from a study of T cell changes during pregnancy in multiple sclerosis. Sequencing used immunoSEQ multiplex PCR; TCRdb keeps in-frame clones, though not all of them. The sample records 40,000 or so clones, 90% being singletons. Sample: CD4+ T cells from peripheral blood mononuclear cells, taken in the third trimester of pregnancy. This clonotype originated in a female donor with multiple sclerosis, enrolled in a pregnancy study.

The CDR3 is CASSDDHPFRESSDEQYF. The CDR3 nucleotides are TGTGCCAGCAGTGACGATCACCCCTTCCGGGAGTCTTCAGACGAGCAGTACTTC. The chain joins TRBV6-1 to TRBJ2-7; tentative D call: TRBD2 (6 bases). CDR3 size: 18 residues. The germline V and J ends were trimmed by 3 bases and 5 bases, with 26 bases remaining between them. From germline, CDR1 is MNHNS and CDR2 SASEGT.